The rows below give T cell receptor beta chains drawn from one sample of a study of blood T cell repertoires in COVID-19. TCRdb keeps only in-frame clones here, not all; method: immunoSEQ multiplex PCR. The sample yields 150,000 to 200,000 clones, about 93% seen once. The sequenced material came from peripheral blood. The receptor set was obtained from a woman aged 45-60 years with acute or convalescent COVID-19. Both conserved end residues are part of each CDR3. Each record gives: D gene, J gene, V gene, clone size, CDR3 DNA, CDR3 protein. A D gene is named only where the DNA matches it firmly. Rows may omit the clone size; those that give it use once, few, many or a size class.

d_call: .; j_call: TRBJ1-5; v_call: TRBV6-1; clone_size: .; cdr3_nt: TGTGCCAGCAATCCGGTTAGCAATCAGCCCCAGCATTTT; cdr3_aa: CASNPVSNQPQHF
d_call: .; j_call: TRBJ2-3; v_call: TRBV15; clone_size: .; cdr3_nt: TGTGCCACCAGCACCCTTGAGGGGGCAGATACGCAGTATTTT; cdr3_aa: CATSTLEGADTQYF
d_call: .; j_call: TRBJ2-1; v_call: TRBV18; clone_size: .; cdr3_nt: TGTGCCAGCTCACCATGGAGGAGGGGCCTTAGCTCCTACAATGAGCAGTTCTTC; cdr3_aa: CASSPWRRGLSSYNEQFF
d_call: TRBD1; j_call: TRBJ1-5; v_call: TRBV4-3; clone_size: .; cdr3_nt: TGCGCCAGCAGCCAAGATAGGACAGGGGGCTCTCAGCCCCAGCATTTT; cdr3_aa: CASSQDRTGGSQPQHF
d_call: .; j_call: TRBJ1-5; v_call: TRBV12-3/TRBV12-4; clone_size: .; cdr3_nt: TGTGCCAGCAGTTTCGACAGTTTGAGGCCCCAGCATTTT; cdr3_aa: CASSFDSLRPQHF
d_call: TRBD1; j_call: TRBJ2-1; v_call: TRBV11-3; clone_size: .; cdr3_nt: TGTGCCAGCAGCTTAACGACAGGGTCCTCCTACAATGAGCAGTTCTTC; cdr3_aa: CASSLTTGSSYNEQFF
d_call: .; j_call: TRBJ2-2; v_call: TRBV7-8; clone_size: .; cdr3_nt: TGTGCCAGCAGCACTTTTGCGCGTGGCACCGGGGAGCTGTTTTTT; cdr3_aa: CASSTFARGTGELFF
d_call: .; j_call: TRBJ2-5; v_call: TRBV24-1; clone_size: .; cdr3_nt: TGTGCCACCAGTCCGACTCGCGTAACGGGGGACAGCTTTTTTCAAGAGACCCAGTACTTC; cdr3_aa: CATSPTRVTGDSFFQETQYF
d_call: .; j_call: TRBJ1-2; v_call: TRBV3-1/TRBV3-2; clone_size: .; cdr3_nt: TGTGCCAGCAGCCACAAAAATCCCTCTACGCGGGGCTACACCTTC; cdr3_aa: CASSHKNPSTRGYTF
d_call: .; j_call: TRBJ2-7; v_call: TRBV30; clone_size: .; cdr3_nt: TGTGCCTGGGCCCAGGGGCTAGGGACCTACGAGCAGTACTTC; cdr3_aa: CAWAQGLGTYEQYF
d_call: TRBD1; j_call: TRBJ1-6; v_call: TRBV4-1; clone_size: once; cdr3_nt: TGCGCCAGCAGCCAAGGGAGAGGACAGGGGGCTAATTCACCCCTCCACTTT; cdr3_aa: CASSQGRGQGANSPLHF
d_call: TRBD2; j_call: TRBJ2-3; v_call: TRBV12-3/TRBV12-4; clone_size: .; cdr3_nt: TGTGCCAGCAGTTTTAGCGGGGTAGATACGCAGTATTTT; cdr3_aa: CASSFSGVDTQYF
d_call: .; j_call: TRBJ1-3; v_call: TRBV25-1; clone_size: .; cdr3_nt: TGTGCCAGCAGTGAGCGGTCTGGAAACACCATATATTTT; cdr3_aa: CASSERSGNTIYF
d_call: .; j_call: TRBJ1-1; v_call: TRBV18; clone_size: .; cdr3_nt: TGTGCCAGCTCACCTTTAGGCCAGGGGCTTGACACTGAAGCTTTCTTT; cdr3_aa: CASSPLGQGLDTEAFF
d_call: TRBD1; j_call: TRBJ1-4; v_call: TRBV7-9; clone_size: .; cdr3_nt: TGTGCCAGCAGCCTGACAGGGTTCGCAACTAATGAAAAACTGTTTTTT; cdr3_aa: CASSLTGFATNEKLFF
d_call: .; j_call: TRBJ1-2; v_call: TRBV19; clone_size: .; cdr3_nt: TGTGCCAGTAGTATAGCAGGGTTTCATGGCTACACCTTC; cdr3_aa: CASSIAGFHGYTF
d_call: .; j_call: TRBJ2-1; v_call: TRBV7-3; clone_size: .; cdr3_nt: TGTGCCAGCAGCTTAGAGGCAGGGCTCTACAATGAGCAGTTCTTC; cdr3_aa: CASSLEAGLYNEQFF
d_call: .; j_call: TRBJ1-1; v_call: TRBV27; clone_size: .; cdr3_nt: TGTGCCAGCAGACTGGTGTTTGATACTGAAGCTTTCTTT; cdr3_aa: CASRLVFDTEAFF
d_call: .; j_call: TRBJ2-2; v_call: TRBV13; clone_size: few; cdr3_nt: TGTGCCAGCAGACAGAACACCGGGGAGCTGTTTTTT; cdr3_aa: CASRQNTGELFF
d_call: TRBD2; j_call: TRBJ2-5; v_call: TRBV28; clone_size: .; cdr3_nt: TGTGCCAGCAGTCCCCCCGCGGGAGGGGGAGAGACCCAGTACTTC; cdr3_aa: CASSPPAGGGETQYF
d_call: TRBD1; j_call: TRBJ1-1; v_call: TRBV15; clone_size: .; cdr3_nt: TGTGCCACCAGCAGAGATAGGGCAGGGGGCATTTCTGAAGCTTTCTTT; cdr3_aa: CATSRDRAGGISEAFF
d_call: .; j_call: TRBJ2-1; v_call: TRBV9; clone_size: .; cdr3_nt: TGTGCCAGCAGCGGGCCTTACAATGAGCAGTTCTTC; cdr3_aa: CASSGPYNEQFF
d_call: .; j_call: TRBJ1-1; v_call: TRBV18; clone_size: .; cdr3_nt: TGTGCCAGCTCACGGCGGACAGAAGCTGAAGCTTTCTTT; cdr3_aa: CASSRRTEAEAFF
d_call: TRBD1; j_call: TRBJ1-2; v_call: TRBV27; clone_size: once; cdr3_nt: TGTGCCAGCAGTTCCGGACAGGGGAACTATGGCTACACCTTC; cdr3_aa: CASSSGQGNYGYTF
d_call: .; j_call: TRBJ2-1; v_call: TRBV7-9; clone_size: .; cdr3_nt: TGTGCCAGCGAGAGCTCCTACAATGAGCAGTTCTTC; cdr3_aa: CASESSYNEQFF
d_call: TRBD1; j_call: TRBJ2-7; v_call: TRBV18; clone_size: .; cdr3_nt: TGTGCCAGCTCACCTAGGACAGGGGGCTACGAGCAGTACTTC; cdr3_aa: CASSPRTGGYEQYF
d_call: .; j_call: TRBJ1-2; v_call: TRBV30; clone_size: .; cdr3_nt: TGTGCCTGGAGTGTACTTGAACGAGGAGGCTACACCTTC; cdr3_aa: CAWSVLERGGYTF
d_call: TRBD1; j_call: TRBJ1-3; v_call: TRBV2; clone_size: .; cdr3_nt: TGTGCCAGCAGTATAGACAGGGTTGGAAACACCATATATTTT; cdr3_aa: CASSIDRVGNTIYF
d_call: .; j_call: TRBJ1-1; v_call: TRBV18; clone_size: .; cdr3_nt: TGTGCCAGCTCACCACCAGACAGGTTGAACACTGAAGCTTTCTTT; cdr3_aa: CASSPPDRLNTEAFF
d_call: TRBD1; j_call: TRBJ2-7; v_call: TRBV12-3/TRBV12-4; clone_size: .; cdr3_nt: TGTGCCAGCAGCCAAAGGGACAGAGGCGAGCAGTACTTC; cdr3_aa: CASSQRDRGEQYF
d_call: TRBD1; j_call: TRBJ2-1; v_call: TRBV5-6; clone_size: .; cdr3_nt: TGTGCCAGCCTCCGATCAGGGGGCAATGAGCAGTTCTTC; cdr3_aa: CASLRSGGNEQFF